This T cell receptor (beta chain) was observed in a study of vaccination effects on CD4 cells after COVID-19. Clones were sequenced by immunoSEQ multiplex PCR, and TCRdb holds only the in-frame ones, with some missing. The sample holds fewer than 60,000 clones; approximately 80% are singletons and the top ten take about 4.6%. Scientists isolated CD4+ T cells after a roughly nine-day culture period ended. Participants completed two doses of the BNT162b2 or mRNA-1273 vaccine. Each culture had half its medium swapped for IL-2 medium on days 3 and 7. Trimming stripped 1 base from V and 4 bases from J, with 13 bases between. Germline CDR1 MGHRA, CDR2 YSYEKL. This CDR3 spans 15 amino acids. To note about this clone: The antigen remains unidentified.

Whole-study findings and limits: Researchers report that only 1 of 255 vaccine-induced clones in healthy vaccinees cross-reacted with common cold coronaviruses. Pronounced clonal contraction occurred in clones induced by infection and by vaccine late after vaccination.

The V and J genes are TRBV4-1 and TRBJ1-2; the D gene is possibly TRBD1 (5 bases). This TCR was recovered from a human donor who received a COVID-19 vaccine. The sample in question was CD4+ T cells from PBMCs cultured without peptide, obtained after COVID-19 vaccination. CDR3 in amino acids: CASSQGRGSAYGYTF. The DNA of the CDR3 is TGCGCCAGCAGCCAAGGCCGGGGGTCCGCCTATGGCTACACCTTC.